This record looks at one T cell receptor (beta chain) sequence and its context. Its antigen is not identified. The entry originates in a study of T cell responses to AZD1222 COVID-19 vaccine. At the level of the study: Second doses that came at about 4 or about 12 weeks were put together.

Overall study results and limits: Repertoire sampling happened only post peak T cell response.

The germline CDR1 and CDR2 sequences are SEHNR and FQNEAQ (reference sequence). V shed 4 bases and J 4 bases; nucleotides not matched to a gene: 5. The CDR3 is 16 residues long. Clones were sequenced by immunoSEQ multiplex PCR, and TCRdb holds only the in-frame ones, with some missing. Counted here are around 130,000 clones, around 84% occurring once; the ten biggest clones make up more than 10%. This specimen consisted of peripheral blood, obtained on day 0 of AZD1222 vaccination. This receptor was taken from an adult in good health. The genes are TRBV7-9 and TRBJ1-3; TRBD1 matches 12 bases. CDR3 residues: CASSWGQGAFGNTIYF. CDR3 nucleotides: TGTGCCAGCAGCTGGGGACAGGGGGCGTTCGGAAACACCATATATTTT.